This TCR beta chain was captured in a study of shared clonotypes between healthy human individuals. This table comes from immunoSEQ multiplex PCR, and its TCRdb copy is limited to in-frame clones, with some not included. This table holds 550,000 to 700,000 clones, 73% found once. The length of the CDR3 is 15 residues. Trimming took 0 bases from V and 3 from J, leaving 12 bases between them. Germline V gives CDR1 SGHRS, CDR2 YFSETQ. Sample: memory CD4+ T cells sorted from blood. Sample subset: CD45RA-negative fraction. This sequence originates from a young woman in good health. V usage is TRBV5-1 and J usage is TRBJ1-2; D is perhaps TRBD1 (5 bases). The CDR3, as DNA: TGCGCCAGCAGCTTGGATAGCAGGGACTACTATGGCTACACCTTC. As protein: CASSLDSRDYYGYTF.